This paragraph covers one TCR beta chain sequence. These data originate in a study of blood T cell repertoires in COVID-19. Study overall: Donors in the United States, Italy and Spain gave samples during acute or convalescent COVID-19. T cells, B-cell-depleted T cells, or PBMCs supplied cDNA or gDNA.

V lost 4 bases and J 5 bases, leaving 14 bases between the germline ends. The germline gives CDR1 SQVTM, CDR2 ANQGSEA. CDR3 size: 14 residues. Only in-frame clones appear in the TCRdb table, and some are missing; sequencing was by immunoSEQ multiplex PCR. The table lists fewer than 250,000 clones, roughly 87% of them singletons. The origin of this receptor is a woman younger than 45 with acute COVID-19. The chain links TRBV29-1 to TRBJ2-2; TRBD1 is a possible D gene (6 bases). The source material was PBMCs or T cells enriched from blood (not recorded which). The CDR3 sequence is CSVVEAGDTGELFF. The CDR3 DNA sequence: TGCAGCGTTGTTGAGGCAGGGGATACCGGGGAGCTGTTTTTT.